This T cell receptor beta chain was profiled in a study of blood T cell repertoires in COVID-19 (TCRdb year 2020). A note on the overall study: Collaborator samples came from the United States, Italy and Spain and covered acute and convalescent phases of COVID-19. Sample metadata almost always included a de-identified subject ID, COVID-19 status, age in years and sex. Subjects who had been exposed to COVID-19, were actively infected with it, or had recovered from it provided the deeply sampled blood TCRbeta repertoires that made up the dataset. Samples were obtained from the ongoing ImmuneRACE study (first 160 participants) and from 950 to 1,500 subjects provided by 6 global collaborators. HLA class I and class II types, where available, came from metadata supplied by the sample provider rather than from assay-based typing. The repertoires were released in a freely available public database meant as a resource for research on the immune response to SARS-CoV-2. The prospective study material was composed of cDNA or gDNA derived from T cells, B-cell-depleted T cells, or PBMCs. What the research found in general, with its limitations: How much clinical and demographic metadata was included differed by source and by participant, and the metadata was provided uncurated.

V and J are truncated by 7 bases and 4 bases respectively, leaving an intervening sequence of 16 bases. The CDR3, cysteine through phenylalanine, is 14 amino acids long. The CDR3 DNA has 42 bases and is translated from base 1. CDR1 MNHEY and CDR2 SVGAGI are derived from the germline V gene. In Seattle, one collaborating source enrolled patients while the infection was active and tracked those patients longitudinally over the course of disease. The collaborating institutions used their own protocols to collect whole blood in K2EDTA tubes. For TCRbeta analysis, collaborators shipped samples in one of three forms: frozen whole blood, isolated PBMCs, or DNA extracted from either of those sample types. TCRbeta CDR3 regions were amplified from genomic DNA by means of the immunoSEQ Assay, a bias-controlled multiplex PCR. The authors' pipeline ran thus. The number of nucleated cells in each sample was estimated by amplification of reference gene primers within the assay. To quantify the absolute abundance of each unique TCRbeta CDR3 rearrangement, sequence reads were collapsed and filtered. For each sample, productive Simpson clonality was calculated by taking the square root of Simpson's diversity index across productive rearrangements. TCRdb stores this immuneACCESS table with in-frame sequences only. Part of the clones is absent; in the studies checked, under half of the shortfall reflects unresolved V genes, and no reason is known for the rest. V and J calls and clone size are those listed in that table; D and trimming were worked out from the DNA. In this sample the table shows roughly 200,000 clones, approximately 94% of which occur a single time. The top ten constitute approximately 0.8% of the sample.

As to this clone: Its antigen is currently not known. It has no much larger one-base neighbor in the sample; base qualities were not kept.

The sequence joins TRBV6-5 to TRBJ2-5; TRBD1 is a possible D gene, resting on 6 matching bases. Material for sequencing was peripheral blood. This sequence was found in a young man with COVID-19, enrolled during active disease. The CDR3 reads as follows: CASTIQQGSETQYF. The DNA sequence is TGTGCCAGCACCATACAACAGGGTTCAGAGACCCAGTACTTC.